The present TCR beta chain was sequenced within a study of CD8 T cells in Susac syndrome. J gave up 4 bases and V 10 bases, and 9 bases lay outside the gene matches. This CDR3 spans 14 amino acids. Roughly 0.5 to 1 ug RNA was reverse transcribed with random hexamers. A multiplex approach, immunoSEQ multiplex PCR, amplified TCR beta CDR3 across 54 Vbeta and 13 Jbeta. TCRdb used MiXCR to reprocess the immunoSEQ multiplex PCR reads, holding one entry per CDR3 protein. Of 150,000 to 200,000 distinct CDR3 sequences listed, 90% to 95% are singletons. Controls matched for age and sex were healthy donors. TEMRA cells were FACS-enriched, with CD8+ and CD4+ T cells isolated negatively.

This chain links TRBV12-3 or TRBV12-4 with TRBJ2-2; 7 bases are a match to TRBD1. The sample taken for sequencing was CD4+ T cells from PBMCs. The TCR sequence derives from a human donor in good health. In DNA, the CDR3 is TGTGCCAACCATAAGACAGGGAGCACCGGGGAGCTGTTTTTT. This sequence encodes CANHKTGSTGELFF.